These 29 T cell receptor beta chains were sequenced from one sample in a study of T cell clones after liver transplantation. The data were produced by immunoSEQ multiplex PCR, yet TCRdb's version contains in-frame clones alone and is incomplete. The sample contains around 77,000 clones, 80% of which appear only once. The source material was CD4+ T cells from blood, sampled 12 months after liver transplant. Receptors originate from a human patient who received a liver transplant. The graft donor may have contributed some T cells.

CDR3 in amino acids: CAISDTDTEAFF. CDR3 nucleotides: TGTGCCATCAGTGATACCGACACTGAAGCTTTCTTT. V usage is TRBV10-3 and J usage is TRBJ1-1; no reliable D call. V shed 3 bases and J shed 3 bases, with 5 bases lying between them. The CDR3 has 12 residues. Germline CDR1 is ENHRY and CDR2 is SYGVKD.

This clone was detected once. This chain uses TRBV2 with TRBJ1-1; D remains ambiguous. The V end lost 6 bases, the J end lost 5 bases, and 25 bases lay between the germline ends. CDR3 length equals 17 residues. Germline V gives CDR1 SNHLY, CDR2 FYNNEI. The CDR3 DNA sequence: TGTGCCAGCAGCGACCCAATTACGGTAAGCGTGGGAACTGAAGCTTTCTTT. This sequence encodes CASSDPITVSVGTEAFF.

This clone came up once. This rearrangement joins TRBV7-9 to TRBJ2-2; tentatively, D is TRBD2 (6 bases). CDR3 length: 17 amino acids. Germline V gene sequence: CDR1 SEHNR, CDR2 FQNEAQ (reference sequence). The V end was cut by 5 bases, the J end by 1 base, with 17 bases between. This CDR3 reads CASSTGGTFLNTGELFF. The DNA for the CDR3 is TGTGCCAGCAGCACTGGGGGGACTTTTCTGAACACCGGGGAGCTGTTTTTT.

This chain joins TRBV15 and TRBJ2-1, with 10 bases that match TRBD2. The length of the CDR3 is 17 residues. The germline V gene encodes CDR1 LNHNV and CDR2 YYDKDF (reference sequence). V shed 3 bases and J 6 bases; nucleotides not matched to a gene: 11. The CDR3 sequence: CATSRNPAGGTFNEQFF. The CDR3, as DNA: TGTGCCACCAGCAGGAACCCAGCGGGAGGGACCTTCAATGAGCAGTTCTTC. Drawing the rest from reference TRBV15 and TRBJ2-1, the complete variable domain is DAMVIQNPRYQVTQFGKPVTLSCSQTLNHNVMYWYQQKSSQAPKLLFHYYDKDFNNEADTPDNFQSRRPNTSFCFLDIRSPGLGDTAMYLCATSRNPAGGTFNEQFFGPGTRLTVL.

The rearrangement joins TRBV5-1 to TRBJ2-3; D possibly corresponds to TRBD1 (5 bases). This CDR3 has 13 residues. Deletions cut 4 bases from V and 1 base from J, with 7 bases between. The germline CDR1 and CDR2 sequences are SGHRS and YFSETQ. The CDR3 sequence is CASSEQGTDTQYF. The CDR3 DNA reads as TGCGCCAGCAGCGAACAGGGCACAGATACGCAGTATTTT.

A single count supports this clone. The genes are TRBV6-1 and TRBJ2-2, with D maybe TRBD2 (5 bases). Germline lookup yields CDR1 MNHNS and CDR2 SASEGT. Trimming took off 4 bases at V and 5 bases at J, with 17 bases between the two ends. The CDR3 is 16 amino acids. The CDR3 reads CASSGWVLGGTGELFF. DNA for the CDR3: TGTGCCAGCAGTGGGTGGGTTCTAGGCGGGACCGGGGAGCTGTTTTTT.

The rearrangement uses TRBV7-2 and TRBJ1-5, with D possibly matching TRBD1 (5 bases). CDR1 and CDR2 from the germline V gene are SGHTA and FQGNSA. The ends were cut back, 5 bases at V and 2 bases at J, with 10 bases in the middle. The CDR3 sequence is 14 residues long. The CDR3 coding sequence is TGTGCCAGCAGCCTAAGGGGCGGCAATCAGCCCCAGCATTTT. Translated, it gives CASSLRGGNQPQHF. Together with reference TRBV7-2 and TRBJ1-5, the CDR3 gives the full variable domain: GAGVSQSPSNKVTEKGKDVELRCDPISGHTALYWYRQSLGQGLEFLIYFQGNSAPDKSGLPSDRFSAERTGGSVSTLTIQRTQQEDSAVYLCASSLRGGNQPQHFGDGTRLSIL.

The chain combines TRBV6-5 with TRBJ1-4; TRBD1 might be the D (6 bases). This CDR3 contains 13 residues. Germline values: CDR1 MNHEY, CDR2 SVGAGI. V was clipped by 5 bases and J by 11 bases, with 15 bases between them. The CDR3 sequence is CASSPPTGRKLFF. The CDR3 DNA follows: TGTGCCAGCAGTCCCCCGACAGGTCGGAAACTGTTTTTT.

The chain couples TRBV18 to TRBJ2-1; D remains ambiguous. This CDR3 has 13 residues. The V gene lost 2 bases and the J gene lost 3 bases, with 5 bases spanning the gap. Germline values: CDR1 KGHSH, CDR2 LQKENI. The CDR3 sequence is CASSPGNYNEQFF. In nucleotides, the CDR3 is TGTGCCAGCTCACCAGGGAACTACAATGAGCAGTTCTTC.

This chain links TRBV7-2 with TRBJ1-1; D is uncertain. The CDR3 totals 13 residues. Per the germline V gene, CDR1 is SGHTA and CDR2 is FQGNSA. V lost 2 bases, J lost 1 base, and 5 bases lay in between. The CDR3 DNA follows: TGTGCCAGCAGCTTACTAACGAACACTGAAGCTTTCTTT. This translates into CASSLLTNTEAFF.

The table lists this clone with a count of one. The gene calls are TRBV10-3 and TRBJ2-1, with D perhaps matching TRBD2 (5 bases). This CDR3 comprises 14 residues. V shed 1 base and J shed 5 bases, with 9 bases lying between them. Germline lookup yields CDR1 ENHRY and CDR2 SYGVKD. The DNA of the CDR3 is TGTGCCATCAGTGAGTGGACTCTTAACAATGAGCAGTTCTTC. Amino acid sequence: CAISEWTLNNEQFF.

V is TRBV19 and J is TRBJ2-2; TRBD1 is a possible D gene (5 bases). V was trimmed by 4 bases and J by 4 bases, leaving 10 bases between them. Germline V gene lookup returns CDR1 LNHDA and CDR2 SQIVND (reference sequence). This CDR3 contains 14 residues. As DNA, the CDR3 is TGTGCCAGTAGTAACCAGGGTAGCACCGGGGAGCTGTTTTTT. It is translated as CASSNQGSTGELFF. Full variable domain (rest looked up from reference TRBV19 and TRBJ2-2): DGGITQSPKYLFRKEGQNVTLSCEQNLNHDAMYWYRQDPGQGLRLIYYSQIVNDFQKGDIAEGYSVSREKKESFPLTVTSAQKNPTAFYLCASSNQGSTGELFFGEGSRLTVL.

V usage is TRBV27 and J usage is TRBJ2-7; tentatively, D is TRBD2 (6 bases). V was cut by 1 base and J by 3 bases, with 19 bases left in between. Germline assignment: CDR1 MNHEY and CDR2 SMNVEV (reference sequence). The CDR3 length is 17 residues. The CDR3 loop reads CASSLFSLASRGYEQYF. The CDR3 bases are TGTGCCAGCAGTTTATTCAGTCTAGCGTCGAGGGGCTACGAGCAGTACTTC.

This clone was seen a single time. This chain links TRBV2 with TRBJ2-7; TRBD1 agrees at 7 bases. Germline-derived CDR1 and CDR2 are SNHLY and FYNNEI. The V and J ends lost 6 bases and 3 bases, in that order; junction bases with no gene match: 11. The CDR3 totals 15 residues. The CDR3 DNA reads TGTGCCAGCAGGGTAACGTGGCCAGGGGGCTACGAGCAGTACTTC. Residues: CASRVTWPGGYEQYF. Full variable domain (rest looked up from reference TRBV2 and TRBJ2-7): EPEVTQTPSHQVTQMGQEVILRCVPISNHLYFYWYRQILGQKVEFLVSFYNNEISEKSEIFDDQFSVERPDGSNFTLKIRSTKLEDSAMYFCASRVTWPGGYEQYFGPGTRLTVT.

The genes are TRBV10-1 and TRBJ2-7, with a tentative D call TRBD1 (5 bases). Trimming removed 6 bases at V and 5 bases at J, with 17 bases between. The V gene's germline CDR1 is WNHNN and CDR2 SYGVQD (reference sequence). The CDR3 runs to 14 residues. Here the CDR3 DNA reads TGCGCCAGCAGGGAACAGGTATCTGGGAACGAGCAGTACTTC. Translating it yields CASREQVSGNEQYF.

The CDR3 loop is CASSQKGETQYF. DNA of the CDR3: TGCGCCAGCAGCCAGAAAGGGGAGACCCAGTACTTC. The rearrangement uses TRBV5-1 and TRBJ2-5; no firm D call. CDR1 is SGHRS, CDR2 YFSETQ, per germline. This CDR3 contains 12 residues. Trimming took off 4 bases at V and 5 bases at J, with 9 bases between the two ends.

The chain links TRBV28 to TRBJ2-7, with D perhaps TRBD2 (6 bases). The germline gives CDR1 MDHEN, CDR2 SYDVKM. V lost 2 bases, J lost 3 bases, and 14 bases lay in between. The CDR3 is 15 residues long. The CDR3 sequence: CASSLAREDHYEQYF. CDR3 bases: TGTGCCAGCAGTTTAGCGAGGGAGGACCACTACGAGCAGTACTTC.

The rearrangement joins TRBV7-2 to TRBJ2-3; D is ambiguous. This CDR3 spans 12 amino acids. V was clipped by 2 bases and J by 5 bases, with 5 bases between them. From germline, CDR1 is SGHTA and CDR2 FQGNSA. DNA of the CDR3: TGTGCCAGCAGCTTAACAAGAGATACGCAGTATTTT. Translated, it gives CASSLTRDTQYF.

The gene calls are TRBV5-1 and TRBJ2-5; 10 bases align to TRBD2. The CDR3 totals 18 residues. Germline values: CDR1 SGHRS, CDR2 YFSETQ. The V segment lost 4 bases and the J segment 2 bases; nucleotides outside the gene matches: 14. This chain's CDR3 is CASSGGALTSGIQETQYF. In DNA form, the CDR3 reads TGCGCCAGCAGCGGAGGGGCCCTCACTAGCGGGATACAAGAGACCCAGTACTTC.

The CDR3 DNA follows: TGCGCCAGCAGCAGTGGACAGGGAGGCACCGGGGAGCTGTTTTTT. Translation gives CASSSGQGGTGELFF. The rearrangement joins TRBV5-1 to TRBJ2-2; 8 bases map to TRBD1. Germline V gives CDR1 SGHRS, CDR2 YFSETQ. The junction had 6 bases not matched to a gene; V was cut back by 4 bases and J by 4 bases. The CDR3 is 15 amino acids.

The rearrangement uses TRBV5-1 and TRBJ2-5, with unresolved D. The CDR3 extends over 16 amino acids. CDR1 SGHRS and CDR2 YFSETQ come from the germline V gene. V was trimmed by 3 bases and J by 0 bases, leaving 15 bases between them. CDR3 sequence reads: CASSYSGLAYQETQYF. For the CDR3, the DNA is TGCGCCAGCAGCTATTCCGGGTTGGCGTACCAAGAGACCCAGTACTTC.

This clone was counted only a few times. The chain carries TRBV15 and TRBJ2-7; 10 positions agree with TRBD1. The CDR3 has 15 amino acids. With 0 bases clipped from V and 6 bases from J, the junction kept 5 bases outside the gene matches. Germline lookup yields CDR1 LNHNV and CDR2 YYDKDF (reference sequence). The CDR3 is CATSRDMTGGAEQYF. CDR3 bases: TGTGCCACCAGCAGAGACATGACAGGGGGCGCCGAGCAGTACTTC.

The CDR3 DNA follows: TGTGCCAGCAGTTTTAAGGCAGGGTCTGGCAATGAGCAGTTCTTC. Translation gives CASSFKAGSGNEQFF. This chain uses TRBV28 with TRBJ2-1, with D perhaps TRBD1 (5 bases). Germline V gene sequence: CDR1 MDHEN, CDR2 SYDVKM. V shed 3 bases and J shed 6 bases, with 15 bases lying between them. CDR3 length: 15 residues.

The genes are TRBV7-9 and TRBJ2-7, with D uncertain. Between the trimmed V and J ends, which lost 4 bases and 3 bases, there was a span of 7 bases. This CDR3 is 12 amino acids long. The germline CDR1 and CDR2 sequences are SEHNR and FQNEAQ (reference sequence). In DNA form, the CDR3 reads TGTGCCAGCAGCTCGTACTACTACGAGCAGTACTTC. Amino acid sequence: CASSSYYYEQYF. Full variable domain (remainder filled in from reference TRBV7-9 and TRBJ2-7): DTGVSQNPRHKITKRGQNVTFRCDPISEHNRLYWYRQTLGQGPEFLTYFQNEAQLEKSRLLSDRFSAERPKGSFSTLEIQRTEQGDSAMYLCASSSYYYEQYFGPGTRLTVT.

This clone was found a few times. The DNA of the CDR3 is TGTGCCAGCAGCTTGATCGTTAGTGGGCACACTGAAGCTTTCTTT. It codes for CASSLIVSGHTEAFF. The rearrangement joins TRBV5-6 to TRBJ1-1; no clear D. This CDR3 has 15 amino acids. Germline CDR1 reads SGHDT; CDR2 reads YYEEEE. V shed 1 base and J shed 3 bases, with 13 bases lying between them.

This clone was detected a few times. This chain links TRBV19 with TRBJ2-2; 9 bases line up with TRBD2. CDR3 length equals 14 residues. Germline assignment: CDR1 LNHDA and CDR2 SQIVND (reference sequence). Trimming cost V 7 bases and J 8 bases; bases outside gene matches: 8. The CDR3 sequence is CASTVAGVIGELFF. The DNA for the CDR3 is TGTGCCAGTACCGTAGCGGGAGTGATAGGGGAGCTGTTTTTT.

This clone was counted a few times. The chain recombines TRBV5-1 with TRBJ2-1; D is ambiguous. V was trimmed by 0 bases and J by 4 bases, leaving 8 bases between them. Per the germline V gene, CDR1 is SGHRS and CDR2 is YFSETQ. The CDR3 has 14 residues. The CDR3 DNA is TGCGCCAGCAGCTTGGGGTCGGAATACAATGAGCAGTTCTTC. Translated: CASSLGSEYNEQFF.

The chain couples TRBV9 to TRBJ1-4; no reliable D call. There are 15 residues in the CDR3. With 3 bases removed from V and 4 bases from J, the gap between germline ends came to 13 bases. CDR1 is SGDLS, CDR2 YYNGEE, per germline. The CDR3 is CASSAGLGVNEKLFF. The CDR3 DNA reads as TGTGCCAGCAGCGCCGGACTCGGGGTTAATGAAAAACTGTTTTTT.

This chain joins TRBV7-2 and TRBJ1-1; no reliable D call. There are 14 residues in the CDR3. V lost 5 bases to trimming and J lost 3 bases, with 13 bases between them. CDR1 and CDR2 from the germline V gene are SGHTA and FQGNSA. In DNA form, the CDR3 reads TGTGCCAGCAGCGGCATGCTCCGGGACACTGAAGCTTTCTTT. It codes for CASSGMLRDTEAFF. The full variable domain, with the rest looked up from reference TRBV7-2 and TRBJ1-1, is GAGVSQSPSNKVTEKGKDVELRCDPISGHTALYWYRQSLGQGLEFLIYFQGNSAPDKSGLPSDRFSAERTGGSVSTLTIQRTQQEDSAVYLCASSGMLRDTEAFFGQGTRLTVV.